A single sample gave rise to the 20 T cell receptor beta chains below, sequenced in a study of cytomegalovirus exposure and HLA in healthy donors. PCR amplification relied on 60 Vbeta primers (plus 13 Jbeta primers). Measured with immunoSEQ multiplex PCR; TCRdb has only the in-frame clones, and not every one. The table has tens of thousands of clones, approximately 79% seen once; the top ten hold around 2.5%. Sequences were obtained from PBMCs. The receptor set was obtained from a young man in good health and CMV-seronegative.

This chain links TRBV30 with TRBJ1-1; D remains unclear. The length of the CDR3 is 11 residues. The germline CDR1 and CDR2 sequences are GTSNPN and SVGIG (reference sequence). Trimming took 2 bases from V and 8 from J, leaving 9 bases between them. CDR3 protein: CAWSHTVEAFF. The CDR3 coding sequence is TGTGCCTGGAGTCACACAGTAGAAGCTTTCTTT.

The chain couples TRBV10-3 to TRBJ2-3, with a tentative D call TRBD1 (5 bases). Trimming removed 3 bases from V and 1 base from J, with 8 bases in between. Germline-derived CDR1 and CDR2 are ENHRY and SYGVKD. CDR3 length equals 14 residues. The chain's CDR3 is CAISDVRGTDTQYF. The CDR3 nucleotides read TGTGCCATCAGTGATGTCAGGGGCACAGATACGCAGTATTTT.

As for this clone: At one end, the junction sequence differs from germline, possibly due to a read error. The chain is built from TRBV4-1 and TRBJ2-3, with TRBD2 identical over 10 bases. The CDR3 is 14 residues long. Germline V CDR1 and CDR2: MGHRA, YSYEKL. The CDR3 DNA reads as TGCGCCAGCAGCCCGCTAGCGGGGGAGGATATGCAGTATTTT. Translation gives CASSPLAGEDMQYF.

This clone has a single count. This sequence joins TRBV29-1 and TRBJ2-7; TRBD1 aligns across 10 bases. V shed 6 bases and J 6 bases; nucleotides not matched to a gene: 8. The CDR3 extends over 13 amino acids. Germline assignment: CDR1 SQVTM and CDR2 ANQGSEA. In DNA form, the CDR3 reads TGCAGCGTCCGGGACAGGGGTATCTCCGAGCAGTACTTC. This translates into CSVRDRGISEQYF.

This clone was observed once. This chain joins TRBV6-5 and TRBJ1-2, with 9 bases aligning to TRBD1. V gave up 2 bases and J gave up 5 bases; unmatched junction bases: 3. Germline V CDR1 and CDR2: MNHEY, SVGAGI. There are 14 residues in the CDR3. DNA for the CDR3: TGTGCCAGCAGTTACCAGACAGGGGGGTATGGCTACACCTTC. Translated, it gives CASSYQTGGYGYTF.

The V gene is TRBV2, the J gene TRBJ1-2; D uncertain. The ends were cut back, 6 bases at V and 0 bases at J, with 8 bases in the middle. CDR3 size: 13 residues. Germline V gene lookup returns CDR1 SNHLY and CDR2 FYNNEI. Written as DNA, the CDR3 is TGTGCCAGCAGGAAGGAGTCTAACTATGGCTACACCTTC. Its protein is CASRKESNYGYTF.

The rearrangement uses TRBV7-2 and TRBJ2-2; no reliable D call. The CDR3 is 12 residues long. In germline, CDR1 is SGHTA, CDR2 FQGNSA. The V end lost 3 bases, the J end lost 7 bases, and 6 bases lay between the germline ends. The CDR3, as DNA: TGTGCCAGCAGCTTGCCCGGCGGGGAGCTGTTTTTT. It translates to CASSLPGGELFF.

The chain uses TRBV18 and TRBJ1-1; tentatively, D is TRBD1 (5 bases). The CDR3 is 13 residues long. V lost 6 bases, J lost 7 bases, and 15 bases lay in between. Germline assignment: CDR1 KGHSH and CDR2 LQKENI. This CDR3 reads CASSRPGIGEAFF. DNA of the CDR3: TGTGCCAGCTCCCGCCCAGGGATTGGTGAAGCTTTCTTT.

The rearrangement uses TRBV19 and TRBJ2-1, with 11 bases aligning to TRBD2. The CDR3 is 16 amino acids. V lost 5 bases to trimming and J lost 4 bases; unmatched junction nucleotides: 7. Germline V lookup: CDR1 LNHDA, CDR2 SQIVND (reference sequence). DNA for the CDR3: TGTGCCAGTAGTCAAACTAGCGGGGGACAATACAATGAGCAGTTCTTC. This translates into CASSQTSGGQYNEQFF. The full variable domain, with the rest looked up from reference TRBV19 and TRBJ2-1, is DGGITQSPKYLFRKEGQNVTLSCEQNLNHDAMYWYRQDPGQGLRLIYYSQIVNDFQKGDIAEGYSVSREKKESFPLTVTSAQKNPTAFYLCASSQTSGGQYNEQFFGPGTRLTVL.

This clone was detected only once. The chain links TRBV5-4 to TRBJ1-1; 7 bases are shared with TRBD1. This CDR3 has 15 amino acids. J gave up 2 bases and V 0 bases, and 4 bases lay outside the gene matches. CDR1 SGHNT and CDR2 YYREEE come from the germline V gene (reference sequence). CDR3: CASSLGGQTNTEAFF. The DNA for the CDR3 is TGTGCCAGCAGCTTGGGGGGACAGACCAACACTGAAGCTTTCTTT.

The rearrangement uses TRBV11-2 and TRBJ1-1, with D unclear. CDR3 size: 14 residues. Per the germline V gene, CDR1 is SGHAT and CDR2 is FQNNGV. Trimming removed 1 base at V and 1 base at J, with 7 bases between. Here the CDR3 DNA reads TGTGCCAGCAGCTTAGCTGGGAGGAACACTGAAGCTTTCTTT. Protein: CASSLAGRNTEAFF.

The rearrangement links TRBV28 to TRBJ1-4; 9 bases map to TRBD1. The CDR3 spans 17 residues. V gave up 5 bases and J gave up 8 bases; unmatched junction bases: 15. Germline V gene sequence: CDR1 MDHEN, CDR2 SYDVKM. The CDR3 region is CASSLRQQGASGEKLFF. CDR3 DNA sequence: TGTGCCAGCAGTCTGAGACAACAGGGGGCGTCTGGGGAAAAACTGTTTTTT.

CDR3 region: CASSFWGPETQYF. The CDR3 region has the DNA TGTGCCAGCAGCTTCTGGGGCCCGGAGACCCAGTACTTC. V and J are TRBV5-4 and TRBJ2-5, with D possibly being TRBD1 (5 bases). CDR1 SGHNT and CDR2 YYREEE come from the germline V gene (reference sequence). The CDR3 consists of 13 residues. V was pared by 2 bases and J by 5 bases, with 10 bases between. The variable domain in full, with the rest retrieved from reference TRBV5-4 and TRBJ2-5, is ETGVTQSPTHLIKTRGQQVTLRCSSQSGHNTVSWYQQALGQGPQFIFQYYREEENGRGNFPPRFSGLQFPNYSSELNVNALELDDSALYLCASSFWGPETQYFGPGTRLLVL.

V usage is TRBV12-5 and J usage is TRBJ2-5; D gene ambiguous. The CDR3 spans 12 residues. Germline V lookup: CDR1 LGHNT, CDR2 FRNRAP. V lost 6 bases to trimming and J lost 2 bases, with 7 bases between them. DNA for the CDR3: TGTGCTAGTGGCCCCGTGCAAGAGACCCAGTACTTC. Protein sequence: CASGPVQETQYF.

The CDR3 loop reads CATSRDRAKDTEAFF. DNA for the CDR3: TGTGCCACCAGCAGAGATCGTGCGAAAGACACTGAAGCTTTCTTT. J is TRBJ1-1 and V is TRBV15, with no clear D. Trimming cost V 0 bases and J 3 bases, with 11 bases left between them. Germline assignment: CDR1 LNHNV and CDR2 YYDKDF (reference sequence). The length of the CDR3 is 15 residues.

The rearrangement links TRBV5-1 to TRBJ1-1; 7 nucleotides line up with TRBD1. CDR1 is SGHRS and CDR2 is YFSETQ in the germline V gene. The junction had 8 bases not matched to a gene; V was cut back by 6 bases and J by 0 bases. The CDR3 spans 15 residues. The CDR3 spells CASTPGDSMNTEAFF. CDR3 bases: TGCGCCAGCACCCCCGGGGACAGCATGAACACTGAAGCTTTCTTT.

The chain combines TRBV15 with TRBJ1-2; D might be TRBD1 (5 bases). Looked up from germline, CDR1 is LNHNV and CDR2 is YYDKDF (reference sequence). The CDR3 contains 15 residues. V was cut by 4 bases and J by 4 bases, with 16 bases left in between. The chain's CDR3 is CATSTRVGRGYGYTF. The CDR3 region has the DNA TGTGCCACCAGCACCAGGGTGGGGCGCGGCTATGGCTACACCTTC.

The V and J genes are TRBV7-2 and TRBJ2-3; 11 bases are a match to TRBD2. This CDR3 has 16 residues. Germline lookup yields CDR1 SGHTA and CDR2 FQGNSA. V was clipped by 5 bases and J by 4 bases; unmatched bases: 8. The CDR3 reads CASSLRLAGTADTQYF. CDR3 nucleotides: TGTGCCAGCAGCCTCCGACTAGCGGGGACTGCAGATACGCAGTATTTT.

This chain connects TRBV9 to TRBJ1-2; no definite D call. The germline V and J ends were trimmed by 3 bases and 0 bases, with 15 bases remaining between them. Germline V CDR1 and CDR2: SGDLS, YYNGEE. CDR3 size: 16 residues. CDR3 residues: CASSASPLSANYGYTF. CDR3 nucleotide sequence: TGTGCCAGCAGCGCTAGTCCTTTATCGGCTAACTATGGCTACACCTTC.

The rearrangement joins TRBV28 to TRBJ1-6; the D gene is possibly TRBD1 (5 bases). The CDR3 covers 15 residues. V lost 6 bases to trimming and J lost 6 bases, with 15 bases between them. CDR1 and CDR2 from the germline V gene are MDHEN and SYDVKM. CDR3 DNA sequence: TGTGCCAGCAGCCCCCTCGGGGGGAGTAATTCACCCCTCCACTTT. Translated: CASSPLGGSNSPLHF. Supplemented by reference TRBV28 and TRBJ1-6, the full variable domain reads DVKVTQSSRYLVKRTGEKVFLECVQDMDHENMFWYRQDPGLGLRLIYFSYDVKMKEKGDIPEGYSVSREKKERFSLILESASTNQTSMYLCASSPLGGSNSPLHFGNGTRLTVT.